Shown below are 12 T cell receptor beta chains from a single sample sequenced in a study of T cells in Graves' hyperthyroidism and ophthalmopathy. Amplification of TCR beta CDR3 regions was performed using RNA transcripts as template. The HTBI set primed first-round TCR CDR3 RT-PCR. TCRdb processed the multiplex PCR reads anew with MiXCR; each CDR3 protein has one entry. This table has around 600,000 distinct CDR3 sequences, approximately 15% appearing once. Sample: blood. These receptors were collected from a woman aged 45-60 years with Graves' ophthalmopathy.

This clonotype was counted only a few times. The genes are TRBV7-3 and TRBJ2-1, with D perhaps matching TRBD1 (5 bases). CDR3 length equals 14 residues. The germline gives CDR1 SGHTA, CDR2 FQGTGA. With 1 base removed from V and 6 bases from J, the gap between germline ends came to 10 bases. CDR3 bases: TGTGCCAGCAGCTTAAGTCGGACAATCAATGAGCAGTTCTTC. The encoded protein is CASSLSRTINEQFF.

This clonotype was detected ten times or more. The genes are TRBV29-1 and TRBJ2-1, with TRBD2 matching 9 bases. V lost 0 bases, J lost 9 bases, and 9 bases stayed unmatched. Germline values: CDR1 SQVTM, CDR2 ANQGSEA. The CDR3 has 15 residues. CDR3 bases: TGCAGCGTTGAAGATCACCAGCGGGAGGCTGCTGAGCAGTTCTTC. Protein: CSVEDHQREAAEQFF.

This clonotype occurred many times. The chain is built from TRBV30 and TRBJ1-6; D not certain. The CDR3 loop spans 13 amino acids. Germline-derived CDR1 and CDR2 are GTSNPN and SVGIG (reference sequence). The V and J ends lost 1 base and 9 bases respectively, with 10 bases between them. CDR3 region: CAWSAGSGSPLHF. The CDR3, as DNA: TGTGCCTGGAGTGCGGGCTCAGGTTCACCCCTCCACTTT.

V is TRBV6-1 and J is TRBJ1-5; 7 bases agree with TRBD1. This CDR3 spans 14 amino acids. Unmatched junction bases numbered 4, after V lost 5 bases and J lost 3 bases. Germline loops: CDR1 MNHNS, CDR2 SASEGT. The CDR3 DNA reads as TGTGCCAGCAGTAACAGGGGTAACAATCAGCCCCAGCATTTT. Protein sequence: CASSNRGNNQPQHF.

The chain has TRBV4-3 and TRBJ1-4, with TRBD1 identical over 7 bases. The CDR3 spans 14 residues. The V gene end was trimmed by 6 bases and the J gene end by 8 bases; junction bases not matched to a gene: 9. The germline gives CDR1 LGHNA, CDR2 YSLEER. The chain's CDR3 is CASRQRQGEEKLFF. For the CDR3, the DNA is TGCGCCAGCAGACAAAGACAGGGCGAAGAAAAACTGTTTTTT.

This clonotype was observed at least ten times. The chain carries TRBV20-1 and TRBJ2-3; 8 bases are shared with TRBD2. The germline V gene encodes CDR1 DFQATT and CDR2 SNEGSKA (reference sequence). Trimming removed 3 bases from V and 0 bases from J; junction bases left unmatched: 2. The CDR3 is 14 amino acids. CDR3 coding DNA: TGCAGTGCTAGGCCTAGCGGGAGCACAGATACGCAGTATTTT. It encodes CSARPSGSTDTQYF.

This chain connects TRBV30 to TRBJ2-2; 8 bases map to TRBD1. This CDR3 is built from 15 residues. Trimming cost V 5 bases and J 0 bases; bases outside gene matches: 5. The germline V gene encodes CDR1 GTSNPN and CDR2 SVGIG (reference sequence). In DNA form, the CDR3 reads TGTGCCTGGGGACAGGGAATCACGAACACCGGGGAGCTGTTTTTT. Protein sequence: CAWGQGITNTGELFF.

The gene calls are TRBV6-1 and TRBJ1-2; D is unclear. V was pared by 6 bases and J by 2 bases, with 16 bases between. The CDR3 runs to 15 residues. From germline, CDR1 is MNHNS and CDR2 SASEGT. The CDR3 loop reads CASSRSPALNYGYTF. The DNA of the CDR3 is TGTGCCAGCAGCCGCTCTCCGGCTTTGAACTATGGCTACACCTTC.

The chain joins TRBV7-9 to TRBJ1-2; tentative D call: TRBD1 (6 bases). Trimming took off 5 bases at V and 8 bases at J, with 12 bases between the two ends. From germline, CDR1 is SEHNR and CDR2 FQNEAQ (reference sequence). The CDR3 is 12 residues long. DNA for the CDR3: TGTGCCAGCAGCCAGGGGAGGAGAGGCTACACCTTC. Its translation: CASSQGRRGYTF.

DNA of the CDR3: TGTGCCAGCAGCGTAGGCCCTGTGAGAGGACTGAACACTGAAGCTTTCTTT. The encoded protein is CASSVGPVRGLNTEAFF. This rearrangement joins TRBV9 to TRBJ1-1; no reliable D call. Trimming removed 0 bases at V and 0 bases at J, with 15 bases between. This CDR3 comprises 17 residues. Germline V gives CDR1 SGDLS, CDR2 YYNGEE.

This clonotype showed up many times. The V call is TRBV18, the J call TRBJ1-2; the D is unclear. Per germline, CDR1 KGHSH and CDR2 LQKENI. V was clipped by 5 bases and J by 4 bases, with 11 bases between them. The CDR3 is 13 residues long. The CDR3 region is CASSKEAAYGYTF. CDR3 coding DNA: TGTGCCAGCTCAAAGGAAGCAGCCTATGGCTACACCTTC.

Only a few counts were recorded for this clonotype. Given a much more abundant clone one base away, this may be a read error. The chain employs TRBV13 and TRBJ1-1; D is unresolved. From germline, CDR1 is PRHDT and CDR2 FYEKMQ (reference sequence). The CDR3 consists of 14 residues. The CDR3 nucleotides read TGCGCCAGCAGCTGGGAAACTTTGAACACTGAAGCTTTCTTT. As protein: CASSWETLNTEAFF.